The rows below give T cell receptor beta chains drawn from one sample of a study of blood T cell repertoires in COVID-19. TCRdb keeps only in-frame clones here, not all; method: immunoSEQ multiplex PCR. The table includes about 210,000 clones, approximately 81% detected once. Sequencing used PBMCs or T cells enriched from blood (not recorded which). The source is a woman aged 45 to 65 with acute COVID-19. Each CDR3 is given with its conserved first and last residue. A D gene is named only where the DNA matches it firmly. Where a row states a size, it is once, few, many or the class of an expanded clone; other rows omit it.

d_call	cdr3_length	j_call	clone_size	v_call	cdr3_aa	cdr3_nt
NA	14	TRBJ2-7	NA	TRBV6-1	CASVYGTGRSEQYF	TGTGCCAGCGTTTACGGCACAGGAAGGAGCGAGCAGTACTTC
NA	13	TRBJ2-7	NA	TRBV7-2	CASSLGGPPSQYF	TGTGCCAGCAGCTTAGGCGGGCCCCCCTCGCAGTACTTC
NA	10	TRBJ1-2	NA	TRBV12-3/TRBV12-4	CAVGDYGYTF	TGTGCAGTCGGGGACTATGGCTACACCTTC
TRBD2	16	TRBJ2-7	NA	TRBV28	CASSLDRAGVSYEQYF	TGTGCCAGCAGTTTAGACCGGGCGGGGGTCTCCTACGAGCAGTACTTC
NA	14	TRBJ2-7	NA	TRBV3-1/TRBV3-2	CASSDWDLVSEQYF	TGTGCCAGCAGCGATTGGGACTTGGTTTCCGAGCAGTACTTC
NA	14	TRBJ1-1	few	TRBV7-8	CASSTDYLGTEAFF	TGTGCCAGCAGCACTGACTACCTGGGAACTGAAGCTTTCTTT
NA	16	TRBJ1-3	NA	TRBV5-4	CASSQQGPISGNTIYF	TGTGCCAGCAGCCAACAGGGACCCATCTCTGGAAACACCATATATTTT
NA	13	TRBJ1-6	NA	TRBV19	CASSIRGNSPLHF	TGTGCCAGTAGTATTAGGGGTAATTCACCCCTCCACTTT
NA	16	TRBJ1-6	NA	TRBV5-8	CASSSRGVSYNSPLHF	TGTGCCAGCAGCTCCAGAGGAGTCTCCTATAATTCACCCCTCCACTTT
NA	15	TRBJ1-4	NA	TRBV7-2	CASSLARGYGEKLFF	TGTGCCAGCAGCTTAGCACGGGGGTACGGTGAAAAACTGTTTTTT
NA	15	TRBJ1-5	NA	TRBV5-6	CASSLGGASNQPQHF	TGTGCCAGCAGCTTAGGGGGGGCGAGCAATCAGCCCCAGCATTTT
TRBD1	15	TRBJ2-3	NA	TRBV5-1	CASSVSGTGYDTQYF	TGCGCCAGCAGCGTATCCGGGACAGGGTACGATACGCAGTATTTT
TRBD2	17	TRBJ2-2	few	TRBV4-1	CASSGAGGPGFTGELFF	TGCGCCAGCAGCGGTGCGGGAGGGCCTGGCTTTACCGGGGAGCTGTTTTTT
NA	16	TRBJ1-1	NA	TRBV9	CASSPLVGTLNTEAFF	TGTGCCAGCAGCCCCCTCGTCGGGACATTGAACACTGAAGCTTTCTTT
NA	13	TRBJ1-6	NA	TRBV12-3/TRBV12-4	CASSPYGNSPLHF	TGTGCCAGCAGTCCCTACGGGAATTCACCCCTCCACTTT
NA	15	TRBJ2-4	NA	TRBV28	CASSLSYRAKNIQYF	TGTGCCAGCAGTTTAAGTTATAGAGCCAAAAACATTCAGTACTTC
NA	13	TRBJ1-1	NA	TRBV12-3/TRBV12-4	CASSFWGVGEAFF	TGTGCCAGCAGTTTCTGGGGGGTTGGTGAAGCTTTCTTT
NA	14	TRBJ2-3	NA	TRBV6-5	CATGLREVTDTQYF	TGTGCCACAGGTTTGCGGGAAGTAACAGATACGCAGTATTTT
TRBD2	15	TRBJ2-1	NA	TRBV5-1	CASSYLAGFGNEQFF	TGCGCCAGCAGCTATCTAGCGGGATTTGGTAATGAGCAGTTCTTC